The source of this T cell receptor beta chain is a study of blood T cells in healthy people across ages. A second PCR of 7 to 11 cycles used a sample-barcoded 5' primer and a J-beta primer mix. Each cDNA molecule, via a template-switch adaptor with 12 random nucleotides, was tagged. TCRdb called the 5' RACE reads again in MiXCR, with one record for every CDR3 protein. Of roughly 700,000 distinct CDR3 sequences listed, about half are singletons. As concerns this clonotype: Its antigen remains unidentified.

Study-level findings and limits: Naive CD4+ cell counts and diversity both ran higher in long-lived than in aged donors.

With V trimmed by 2 bases and J by 8 bases, 5 bases remained unmatched. CDR1 and CDR2 from the germline V gene are MNHEY and SVGAGI. CDR3 size: 15 residues. The donors, aged roughly 6 to 100, were healthy Caucasians from Russia. The TCR comes from a woman aged 60-75 years in good health. The sample comprised blood. The J gene is TRBJ1-6, the V gene TRBV6-5; TRBD1 matches at 8 bases. The CDR3 is CASSYADREYSPLHF. In nucleotides, the CDR3 is TGTGCCAGCAGTTACGCGGACAGGGAATATTCACCCCTCCACTTT.